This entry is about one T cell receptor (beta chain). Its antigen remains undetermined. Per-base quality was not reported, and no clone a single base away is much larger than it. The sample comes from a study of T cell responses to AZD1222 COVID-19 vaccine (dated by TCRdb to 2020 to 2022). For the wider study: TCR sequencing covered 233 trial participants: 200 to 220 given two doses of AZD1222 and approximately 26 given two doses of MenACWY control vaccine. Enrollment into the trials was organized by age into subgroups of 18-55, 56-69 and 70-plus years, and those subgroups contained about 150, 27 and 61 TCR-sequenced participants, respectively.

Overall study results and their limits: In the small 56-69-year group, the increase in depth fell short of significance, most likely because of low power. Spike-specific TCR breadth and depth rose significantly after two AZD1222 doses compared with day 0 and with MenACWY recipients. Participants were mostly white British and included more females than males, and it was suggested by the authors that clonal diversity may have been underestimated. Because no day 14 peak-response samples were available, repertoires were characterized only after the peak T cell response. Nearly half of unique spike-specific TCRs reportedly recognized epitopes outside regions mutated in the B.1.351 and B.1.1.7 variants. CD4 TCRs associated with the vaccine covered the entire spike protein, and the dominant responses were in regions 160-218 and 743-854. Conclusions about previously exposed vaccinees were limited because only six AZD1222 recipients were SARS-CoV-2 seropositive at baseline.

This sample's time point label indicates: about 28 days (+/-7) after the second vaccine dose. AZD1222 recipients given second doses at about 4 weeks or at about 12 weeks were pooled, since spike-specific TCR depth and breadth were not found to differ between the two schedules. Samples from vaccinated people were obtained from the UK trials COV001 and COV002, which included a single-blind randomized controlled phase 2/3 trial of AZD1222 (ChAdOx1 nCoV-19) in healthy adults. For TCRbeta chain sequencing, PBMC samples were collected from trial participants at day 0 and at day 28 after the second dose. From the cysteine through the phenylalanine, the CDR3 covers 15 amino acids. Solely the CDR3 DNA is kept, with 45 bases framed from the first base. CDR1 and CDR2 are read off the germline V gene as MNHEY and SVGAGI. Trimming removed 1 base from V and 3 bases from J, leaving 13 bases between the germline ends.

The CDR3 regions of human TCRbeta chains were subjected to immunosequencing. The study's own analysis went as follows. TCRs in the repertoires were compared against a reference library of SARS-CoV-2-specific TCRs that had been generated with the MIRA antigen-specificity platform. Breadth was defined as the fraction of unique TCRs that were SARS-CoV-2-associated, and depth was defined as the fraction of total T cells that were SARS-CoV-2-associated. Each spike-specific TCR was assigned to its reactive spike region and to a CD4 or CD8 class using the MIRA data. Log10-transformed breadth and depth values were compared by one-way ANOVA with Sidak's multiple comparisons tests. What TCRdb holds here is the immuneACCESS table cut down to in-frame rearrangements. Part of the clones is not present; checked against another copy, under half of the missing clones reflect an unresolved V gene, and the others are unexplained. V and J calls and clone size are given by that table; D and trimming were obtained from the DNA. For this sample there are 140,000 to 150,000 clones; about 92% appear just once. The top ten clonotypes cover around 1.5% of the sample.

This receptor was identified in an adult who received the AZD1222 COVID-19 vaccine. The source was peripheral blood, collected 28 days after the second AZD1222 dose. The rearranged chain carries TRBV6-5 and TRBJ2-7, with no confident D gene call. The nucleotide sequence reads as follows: TGTGCCAGCAGTTACTTCCCCACCTCTTACTACGAGCAGTACTTC. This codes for CASSYFPTSYYEQYF.